This T cell receptor beta chain was documented in a study of blood T cell repertoires in COVID-19. As for the study in general: Samples came from the United States, Italy and Spain, spanning acute and convalescent COVID-19.

The CDR3 length is 16 residues. The V gene's germline CDR1 is SNHLY and CDR2 FYNNEI. The junction had 10 bases not matched to a gene; V was cut back by 6 bases and J by 4 bases. This clone has a single count. Clones were read by immunoSEQ multiplex PCR, and TCRdb kept only the in-frame ones, dropping some. Among fewer than 250,000 clones listed, about nine tenths were seen once. The clonotype comes from a man aged 65-85 years with acute or convalescent COVID-19. Sequenced: peripheral blood. This chain uses TRBV2 with TRBJ1-2, with 11 positions matching TRBD1. The chain's CDR3 is CASRVESGTGGYGYTF. The CDR3, as DNA: TGTGCCAGCAGGGTTGAGAGCGGGACAGGGGGCTATGGCTACACCTTC.